These 25 T cell receptor beta chains were all obtained from the same sample, sequenced in a study of low-dose radiotherapy and immunotherapy resistance in tumors. Primers used for first-strand cDNA, a TRAV- and TRBV-specific set, covered both alpha and beta chains. TCRs were amplified for around 20 PCR cycles with a constant-region primer and V-primer adapter. TCRdb itself ran the reads through MiXCR, one entry per CDR3 protein. Among under 15,000 distinct CDR3 sequences listed, roughly four fifths were seen once. The origin of the receptors is a human donor with advanced metastatic prostate, ovarian, gallbladder or colorectal cancer (not recorded which). This table probably holds off-target reads from a library built for another chain.

The chain recombines TRBV5-1 with TRBJ2-2; D ambiguous. Germline V gene lookup returns CDR1 SGHRS and CDR2 YFSETQ. The length of the CDR3 is 13 residues. The V end lost 4 bases, the J end lost 6 bases, and 10 bases lay between the germline ends. In DNA, the CDR3 is TGCGCCAGCAGCAAAGTCGGTGCCGGGGAGCTGTTTTTT. Protein product: CASSKVGAGELFF.

The rearrangement links TRBV28 to TRBJ2-3; D may be TRBD1 (5 bases). V was pared by 6 bases and J by 4 bases, with 8 bases between. The CDR3 sequence is 12 residues long. CDR1 MDHEN and CDR2 SYDVKM come from the germline V gene. The CDR3 spells CASSTGPDTQYF. DNA of the CDR3: TGTGCCAGCAGCACAGGCCCAGATACGCAGTATTTT.

The chain employs TRBV14 and TRBJ1-2; D is perhaps TRBD1 (6 bases). Per germline, CDR1 SGHDN and CDR2 FVKESK. This CDR3 has 13 amino acids. The ends were cut back, 4 bases at V and 2 bases at J, with 8 bases in the middle. In nucleotides, the CDR3 is TGTGCCAGCAGCCGACAGGAAAACTATGGCTACACCTTC. As protein: CASSRQENYGYTF.

V is TRBV11-1 and J is TRBJ2-7; 11 bases align to TRBD2. Germline V lookup: CDR1 SGHAT, CDR2 FQDESV (reference sequence). CDR3 size: 15 residues. Losses at the gene ends were 5 bases for V and 1 base for J; bases not matched to a gene: 4. CDR3 in amino acids: CASSLTSGSSYEQYF. The CDR3 DNA is TGTGCCAGCAGCCTTACTAGCGGGAGTTCCTACGAGCAGTACTTC.

The V gene is TRBV20-1, the J gene TRBJ1-5; possibly TRBD1 for D (6 bases). V was pared by 5 bases and J by 6 bases, with 20 bases between. Looked up from germline, CDR1 is DFQATT and CDR2 is SNEGSKA (reference sequence). The CDR3 is made up of 15 amino acids. Here the CDR3 DNA reads TGCAGTGCTTCCTACCCTCAGGGGCAGGGTCAGCCCCAGCATTTT. Its translation is CSASYPQGQGQPQHF.

The genes are TRBV25-1 and TRBJ1-1, with D unresolved. The CDR3 loop spans 14 amino acids. Trimming removed 4 bases at V and 1 base at J, with 10 bases between. The germline gives CDR1 MGHDK, CDR2 SYGVNS. CDR3 nucleotide sequence: TGTGCCAGCAGTGGCGACACTAGGAACACTGAAGCTTTCTTT. It is translated as CASSGDTRNTEAFF.

The chain joins TRBV18 to TRBJ2-7, with 9 bases fitting TRBD2. Germline V lookup: CDR1 KGHSH, CDR2 LQKENI. The length of the CDR3 is 16 residues. V was pared by 2 bases and J by 3 bases, with 8 bases of the junction left unmatched. CDR3: CASSPGIASGNYEQYF. CDR3 nucleotides: TGTGCCAGCTCACCAGGCATTGCTAGCGGGAACTACGAGCAGTACTTC.

This chain uses TRBV28 with TRBJ2-7; tentatively, D is TRBD1 or TRBD2 (6 bases each). Trimming stripped 9 bases from V and 0 bases from J, with 12 bases between. The CDR3 sequence is 13 residues long. Germline CDR1 MDHEN, CDR2 SYDVKM. CDR3 loop: CASGGTPSYEQYF. The DNA for the CDR3 is TGTGCCAGTGGAGGGACACCCTCCTACGAGCAGTACTTC. Using reference TRBV28 and TRBJ2-7 for the parts outside the CDR3, the full variable domain is DVKVTQSSRYLVKRTGEKVFLECVQDMDHENMFWYRQDPGLGLRLIYFSYDVKMKEKGDIPEGYSVSREKKERFSLILESASTNQTSMYLCASGGTPSYEQYFGPGTRLTVT.

CDR3 in amino acids: CASSLDGWGADGYTF. The CDR3 nucleotides are TGTGCCAGCAGCTTAGACGGTTGGGGGGCTGATGGCTACACCTTC. V is TRBV11-2 and J is TRBJ1-2; D might be TRBD1 (6 bases). The CDR3 has 15 residues. Germline V gives CDR1 SGHAT, CDR2 FQNNGV. Trimming took 0 bases from V and 6 from J, leaving 14 bases between them.

The chain is built from TRBV3-1 and TRBJ1-1, with unresolved D. The ends were cut back, 3 bases at V and 8 bases at J, with 13 bases in the middle. The CDR3 covers 13 residues. Per the germline V gene, CDR1 is LGHDT and CDR2 is YNNKEL (reference sequence). This chain's CDR3 is CASSHLAEHEAFF. CDR3 nucleotides: TGTGCCAGCAGCCACCTCGCGGAACACGAAGCTTTCTTT.

The chain links TRBV4-1 to TRBJ1-6; D is possibly TRBD1 (5 bases). Per the germline V gene, CDR1 is MGHRA and CDR2 is YSYEKL. This CDR3 contains 12 residues. Trimming took 4 bases from V and 11 from J, leaving 9 bases between them. The CDR3 loop is CASSLVGAPLHF. The CDR3 bases are TGCGCCAGCAGCCTCGTGGGGGCACCCCTCCACTTT.

V is TRBV7-9 and J is TRBJ1-1, with 10 nucleotides matching TRBD1. The germline gives CDR1 SEHNR, CDR2 FQNEAQ (reference sequence). The trim removed 5 bases at V and 4 bases at J, leaving 7 bases unmatched. The CDR3 contains 15 residues. This CDR3 reads CASSTGDRGGTEAFF. CDR3 bases: TGTGCCAGCAGCACCGGGGACAGGGGAGGCACTGAAGCTTTCTTT.

The V call is TRBV3-1, the J call TRBJ1-2; 9 nucleotides match TRBD1. This CDR3 contains 15 residues. The ends lost 4 bases at V and 6 bases at J; junction bases unmatched: 9. Germline CDR1 and CDR2: LGHDT and YNNKEL (reference sequence). CDR3: CASSPTGDRDHGYTF. For the CDR3, the DNA is TGTGCCAGCAGCCCGACGGGGGACAGGGACCATGGCTACACCTTC.

This chain connects TRBV28 to TRBJ2-7, with D possibly matching TRBD1 (6 bases). Deletions cut 6 bases from V and 5 bases from J, with 14 bases between. The CDR3 is 13 amino acids. Germline-derived CDR1 and CDR2 are MDHEN and SYDVKM. This chain's CDR3 is CASSVTGFDEQYF. DNA of the CDR3: TGTGCCAGCAGCGTAACAGGGTTCGACGAGCAGTACTTC.

The chain links TRBV24-1 to TRBJ2-1; 8 bases align to TRBD2. The CDR3 contains 19 residues. The germline CDR1 and CDR2 sequences are KGHDR and SFDVKD. After removal of 4 bases from V and 0 bases from J, the junction contained 13 bases not matched to a gene. The CDR3 loop reads CATSEGLGSGKSSYNEQFF. The CDR3 DNA reads as TGTGCCACCAGTGAAGGGCTCGGTAGCGGGAAGAGCTCCTACAATGAGCAGTTCTTC.

The rearrangement links TRBV18 to TRBJ2-7; D unclear. This CDR3 has 17 residues. V was shortened by 0 bases and J by 2 bases, with 17 bases between the two germline ends. The germline gives CDR1 KGHSH, CDR2 LQKENI. CDR3 loop: CASSPPGARVSTYEQYF. In DNA, the CDR3 is TGTGCCAGCTCACCACCCGGAGCACGGGTATCTACCTACGAGCAGTACTTC.

The chain combines TRBV14 with TRBJ2-1, with 9 positions matching TRBD2. The CDR3 is 15 residues long. V gave up 3 bases and J gave up 3 bases; unmatched junction bases: 3. Germline CDR1 and CDR2: SGHDN and FVKESK. The CDR3 reads CASSQGLAIYNEQFF. In DNA, the CDR3 is TGTGCCAGCAGCCAGGGACTAGCTATCTACAATGAGCAGTTCTTC.

The chain couples TRBV6-5 to TRBJ2-1; D call uncertain. V gave up 0 bases and J gave up 2 bases, with 11 bases separating them. The CDR3 length is 16 residues. The germline gives CDR1 MNHEY, CDR2 SVGAGI. Written as DNA, the CDR3 is TGTGCCAGCAGTTACTCGGGTAGCCCTGCCTACAATGAGCAGTTCTTC. Its protein product is CASSYSGSPAYNEQFF.

Only a few counts were recorded for this clonotype. The germline gene is not matched at one end of the junction; a read error may be the cause. This chain uses TRBV5-4 with TRBJ2-1; D is perhaps TRBD1 or TRBD2 (5 bases each). The CDR3 is made up of 16 amino acids. The germline V gene has CDR1 SGHNT and CDR2 YYREEE (reference sequence). This chain's CDR3 is CASSLAVGPSHNEQFF. Written as DNA, the CDR3 is TGTGCCAGCAGCTTGGCTGTGGGACCCTCCCACAATGAGCAGTTCTTC.

The chain links TRBV3-1 to TRBJ2-7, with D tentatively TRBD1 or TRBD2 (5 bases each). CDR1 LGHDT and CDR2 YNNKEL come from the germline V gene (reference sequence). The CDR3 extends over 13 amino acids. With 4 bases removed from V and 2 bases from J, the gap between germline ends came to 9 bases. The CDR3: CASSRDRPYEQYF. Here the CDR3 DNA reads TGTGCCAGCAGCCGGGACCGACCCTACGAGCAGTACTTC.

V is TRBV20-1 and J is TRBJ2-1; TRBD2 might be the D (5 bases). Trimming removed 5 bases at V and 5 bases at J, with 19 bases between. Germline CDR1 and CDR2: DFQATT and SNEGSKA (reference sequence). This CDR3 is 15 amino acids long. The CDR3 DNA sequence: TGCAGTGCTTCAGCGGCAGAGGATTCTGACAATGAGCAGTTCTTC. The encoded protein is CSASAAEDSDNEQFF.

This rearrangement joins TRBV29-1 to TRBJ2-7; no clear D. Trimming cost V 5 bases and J 2 bases, with 7 bases left between them. Per germline, CDR1 SQVTM and CDR2 ANQGSEA. There are 11 residues in the CDR3. CDR3 DNA: TGCAGCGTTACAAGGGCCTACGAGCAGTACTTC. Translated, it gives CSVTRAYEQYF.

V and J are TRBV13 and TRBJ1-3; D gene unclear. In germline, CDR1 is PRHDT, CDR2 FYEKMQ (reference sequence). This CDR3 is built from 16 residues. V lost 0 bases and J 2 bases, leaving 11 bases between the germline ends. CDR3 sequence reads: CASSLGPQQTGNTIYF. CDR3 DNA: TGTGCCAGCAGCTTAGGGCCTCAACAAACTGGAAACACCATATATTTT.

V usage is TRBV28 and J usage is TRBJ1-2, with D unclear. V was shortened by 2 bases and J by 4 bases, with 8 bases between the two germline ends. Per the germline V gene, CDR1 is MDHEN and CDR2 is SYDVKM. This CDR3 is built from 13 residues. For the CDR3, the DNA is TGTGCCAGCAGTTTAGCCCCAACCTATGGCTACACCTTC. Translating it yields CASSLAPTYGYTF.

The chain combines TRBV6-2 or TRBV6-3 with TRBJ1-2, with TRBD1 as a possible D gene (6 bases). Deletions cut 6 bases from V and 7 bases from J, with 15 bases between. The CDR3 spans 13 residues. CDR1 MNHEY and CDR2 SVGEGT come from the germline V gene. CDR3 nucleotides: TGTGCCAGCAGCCCACAGGGAACGTTTGGCTACACCTTC. Translating gives CASSPQGTFGYTF.